These T cell receptor beta chains were read from a single sample in a study of Ad26.COV2.S vaccination and SARS-CoV-2 variants. The repertoire was sequenced with immunoSEQ multiplex PCR; TCRdb's copy has only in-frame clones and lacks some. The table lists roughly 410,000 clones, 80% to 90% of them singletons. The source was peripheral blood, collected in a trial of Ad26.COV2.S vaccine versus placebo. The receptor source for this set is a person between 18 and 59 years old who received the Ad26.COV2.S COVID-19 vaccine or a placebo. Each CDR3 is given with its conserved first and last residue. A D gene is named only where the DNA matches it firmly. Size is omitted from some rows. Given values are once, few, many or a class for expanded clones.

TRBV27	-	-	TRBJ1-2	TGTGCCAGCAGTTTACTCAGGGGCTGGGGCTACACCTTC	CASSLLRGWGYTF
TRBV30	-	TRBD2	TRBJ2-1	TGTGCCTCGGGACTAGCGGGGATTAGCTCCTACAATGAGCAGTTCTTC	CASGLAGISSYNEQFF
TRBV9	-	-	TRBJ1-1	TGTGCCAGCAGCGTAGGGGGAGGGGCCCTTAAAACTGAAGCTTTCTTT	CASSVGGGALKTEAFF
TRBV5-4	few	-	TRBJ1-3	TGTGCCAGCAGCTTTGGGAACACCATATATTTT	CASSFGNTIYF
TRBV5-5	-	-	TRBJ2-3	TGTGCCAGCAGCTACACAGATACGCAGTATTTT	CASSYTDTQYF
TRBV7-2	-	-	TRBJ1-1	TGTGCCAGCAGCTTAACATGGGGGAACACTGAAGCTTTCTTT	CASSLTWGNTEAFF
TRBV3-1/TRBV3-2	-	-	TRBJ2-6	TGTGCCAGCAGTCCACAGGGTGCCGGGGCCAACGTCCTGACTTTC	CASSPQGAGANVLTF
TRBV14	-	-	TRBJ1-1	TGTGCCAGCAGCCCGTTGGGACTGTTGGGGACTGAAGCTTTCTTT	CASSPLGLLGTEAFF
TRBV7-8	-	TRBD1	TRBJ1-2	TGTGCCAGCAGCTACCGGGACAGGGGGCTGTCAGACTATGGCTACACCTTC	CASSYRDRGLSDYGYTF
TRBV6-2/TRBV6-3	-	TRBD1	TRBJ2-7	TGTGCCAGCAGTTTCCACGACAGGGTGGTGGCCTACGAGCAGTACTTC	CASSFHDRVVAYEQYF
TRBV5-6	-	-	TRBJ2-3	TGTGCCAGCAGCCCTGGGACAGATACGCAGTATTTT	CASSPGTDTQYF
TRBV6-5	-	-	TRBJ1-6	TGTGCCAGCAGTTACTCGGGGACGGGGGATTCACCCCTCCACTTT	CASSYSGTGDSPLHF
TRBV18	-	TRBD1	TRBJ1-1	TGTGCCAGCTCACAGGGACAGGCAATACCGGGGACTGAAGCTTTCTTT	CASSQGQAIPGTEAFF
TRBV5-1	-	-	TRBJ2-7	TGCGCCAGCAGCTTGGCCCCAGCGGACTCCTACGAGCAGTACTTC	CASSLAPADSYEQYF
TRBV10-1	-	-	TRBJ2-2	TGCGCCACTGGACAGACGAACACCGGGGAGCTGTTTTTT	CATGQTNTGELFF
TRBV3-1/TRBV3-2	-	-	TRBJ2-7	TGTGCCAGCAGCCCACGGGGGCCCTACGAGCAGTACTTC	CASSPRGPYEQYF
TRBV2	-	-	TRBJ1-6	TGTGCCAGCTGCGTGGCGGCGGGATCACCCCTCCACTTT	CASCVAAGSPLHF
TRBV9	-	-	TRBJ1-5	TGTGCCAGCAGCGTATTTGGACATCAGCCCCAGCATTTT	CASSVFGHQPQHF
TRBV11-2	many	-	TRBJ1-1	TGTGCCAGCAGCTTAAGGGGTCCGGGAGCTTTCTTT	CASSLRGPGAFF
TRBV14	few	-	TRBJ1-4	TGTGCCAGCAGCCAAGTTGCCCCGGGACACACCGAAAAACTGTTTTTT	CASSQVAPGHTEKLFF
TRBV27	-	-	TRBJ1-1	TGTGCCAGCAGTCCTCGCCCGGGGGGCGCGTGGGCTTTCTTT	CASSPRPGGAWAFF
TRBV11-2	few	-	TRBJ1-3	TGTGCCAGCAGCTATACCGCCGGAGTGAGCTCTGGAAACACCATATATTTT	CASSYTAGVSSGNTIYF
TRBV30	few	-	TRBJ1-6	TGTGCCTGGCCAACATTCAGGTGTCCATATAATTCACCCCTCCACTTT	CAWPTFRCPYNSPLHF
TRBV18	-	-	TRBJ2-6	TGTGCCAGTAAAGACAGCCGTAACTCTGGGGCCAACGTCCTGACTTTC	CASKDSRNSGANVLTF
TRBV2	-	TRBD2	TRBJ2-2	TGTGCCAGCAGTGACCCGCTAGCGGCTAACACCGGGGAGCTGTTTTTT	CASSDPLAANTGELFF
TRBV6-5	-	-	TRBJ2-1	TGTGCCAGCAGTTCTGGTGGAGAGAGCTCCTACAATGAGCAGTTCTTC	CASSSGGESSYNEQFF
TRBV19	-	-	TRBJ2-1	TGTGCCAGTAGTATAGGGAGTCTTAATGCGTACAATGAGCAGTTCTTC	CASSIGSLNAYNEQFF
TRBV19	-	-	TRBJ2-7	TGTGCCAGTAGTATTGAAGGCCTCAGCTCCTACGAGCAGTACTTC	CASSIEGLSSYEQYF
TRBV6-1	-	-	TRBJ1-1	TGTGCCAGCAGTGACCAGAACACTGAAGCTTTCTTT	CASSDQNTEAFF
TRBV5-1	-	-	TRBJ2-5	TGCGCCAGCGGAGCGATCGGGGAGACCCAGTACTTC	CASGAIGETQYF
TRBV24-1	-	-	TRBJ2-3	TGTGCCACCAGTGTCGACGGCACAGATACGCAGTATTTT	CATSVDGTDTQYF
TRBV7-9	-	-	TRBJ1-1	TGTGCCAGCAGCCCGCCAGGGCTAGAGAACACTGAAGCTTTCTTT	CASSPPGLENTEAFF
TRBV7-6	-	-	TRBJ1-2	TGTGCCAGCAGCAGTGACAGCTATGGCTACACCTTC	CASSSDSYGYTF
TRBV24-1	-	-	TRBJ2-2	TGTGCCACCAGTGATTCTCACTCAGGGGTCCCCTGGGAGACCGGGGAGCTGTTTTTT	CATSDSHSGVPWETGELFF
TRBV24-1	-	-	TRBJ1-2	TGTGCCACCAGTGAGGGAAGATATGGCTACACCTTC	CATSEGRYGYTF
TRBV19	once	TRBD1	TRBJ1-1	TGTGCCAGTAGTATGTCAGGGGGCGCTTACACTGAAGCTTTCTTT	CASSMSGGAYTEAFF
TRBV18	once	-	TRBJ1-2	TGTGCCAGCTCACGAGGGGGGAAAGCGGACTATGGCTACACCTTC	CASSRGGKADYGYTF
TRBV7-6	few	-	TRBJ2-5	TGTGCCAGCAGCTTAAGGCCCCAGGGGTCGGAGACCCAGTACTTC	CASSLRPQGSETQYF
TRBV29-1	-	TRBD2	TRBJ2-5	TGCAGCGTTCGGCGGACTAGGCGGGAGACCCAGTACTTC	CSVRRTRRETQYF
TRBV30	-	-	TRBJ2-2	TGTGCCTGGAGTCTGCAGGGTGACGGGGAGCTGTTTTTT	CAWSLQGDGELFF
TRBV24-1	-	-	TRBJ2-3	TGTGCCACCAGTCGGGATGGCACAGATACGCAGTATTTT	CATSRDGTDTQYF
TRBV4-3	-	-	TRBJ2-1	TGCGCCAGCAGCCAAGAGAGACAGTCCTACAATGAGCAGTTCTTC	CASSQERQSYNEQFF
TRBV19	-	TRBD1	TRBJ1-3	TGTGCCAGTAGTATCAAGGGGGCTCGCAACACCATATATTTT	CASSIKGARNTIYF
TRBV6-2/TRBV6-3	-	-	TRBJ1-1	TGTGCCAGCAGTAGCCAGGTTGTGAACACTGAAGCTTTCTTT	CASSSQVVNTEAFF
TRBV9	-	-	TRBJ2-1	TGTGCCAGCAGCGTAGGGGTAACGGGAGAAGAGTTCTTC	CASSVGVTGEEFF
TRBV4-1	-	TRBD2	TRBJ2-5	TGCGCCAGCAGCCATTCGACGGGGGGTTTTGAGACCCAGTACTTC	CASSHSTGGFETQYF
TRBV7-3	-	-	TRBJ2-2	TGTGCCAGCAGCGACCCGGGGGTAGTAACCGGGGAGCTGTTTTTT	CASSDPGVVTGELFF
TRBV10-3	-	-	TRBJ2-7	TGTGCCATCAGTGAGGGGAGATTGGACGAGCAGTACTTC	CAISEGRLDEQYF
TRBV24-1	-	-	TRBJ2-7	TGTGCCACCAGTGAATCGCTAGCCGTCCCCGAGCAGTACTTC	CATSESLAVPEQYF
TRBV4-1	once	-	TRBJ1-1	TGCGCCAGCAGCCAACAAGAGGGGGTGAACACTGAAGCTTTCTTT	CASSQQEGVNTEAFF
TRBV11-2	-	-	TRBJ2-7	TGTGCCAGCAGCTCTCAGACAGTCTCCTACGAGCAGTACTTC	CASSSQTVSYEQYF
TRBV18	-	-	TRBJ1-6	TGTGCCAGCGGAAACAGCTATAATTCACCCCTCCACTTT	CASGNSYNSPLHF
TRBV3-1/TRBV3-2	-	TRBD1	TRBJ1-1	TGTGCCAGCAGCCAAGGGCCCATCAGGACAGGGAGGAGGACTGAAGCTTTCTTT	CASSQGPIRTGRRTEAFF
TRBV6-2/TRBV6-3	-	TRBD2	TRBJ2-1	TGTGCCAGCAGTTTACTTATAAGCGGGGCTAGCTTCTTC	CASSLLISGASFF
TRBV3-1/TRBV3-2	-	TRBD2	TRBJ2-7	TGTGCCAGCAGCCTTGTTGGGGGGGACGAGCAGTACTTC	CASSLVGGDEQYF